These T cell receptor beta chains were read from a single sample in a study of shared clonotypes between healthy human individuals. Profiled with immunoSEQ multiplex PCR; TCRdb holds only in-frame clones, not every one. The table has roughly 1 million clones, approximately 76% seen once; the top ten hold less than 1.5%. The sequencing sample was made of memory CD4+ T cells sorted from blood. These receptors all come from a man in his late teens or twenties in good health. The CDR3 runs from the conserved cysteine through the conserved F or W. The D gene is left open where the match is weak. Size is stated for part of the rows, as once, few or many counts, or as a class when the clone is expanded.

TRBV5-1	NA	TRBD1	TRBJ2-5	CASSQGQAETQYF	TGCGCCAGCAGCCAAGGACAGGCGGAGACCCAGTACTTC
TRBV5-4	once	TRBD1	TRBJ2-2	CASSQMLQGAGELFF	TGTGCCAGCAGCCAGATGCTTCAGGGGGCCGGGGAGCTGTTTTTT
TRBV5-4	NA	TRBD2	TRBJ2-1	CASSHSAGGHNEQFF	TGTGCCAGCAGCCATTCGGCGGGGGGACACAATGAGCAGTTCTTC
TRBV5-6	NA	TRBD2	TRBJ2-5	CASSFRTSQLETQYF	TGTGCCAGCAGCTTCCGGACTAGCCAATTAGAGACCCAGTACTTC
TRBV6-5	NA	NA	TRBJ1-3	CASSGISSGNTIYF	TGTGCCAGCAGTGGGATTAGCTCTGGAAACACCATATATTTT
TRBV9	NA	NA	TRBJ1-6	CASSVGKGGNSPLHF	TGTGCCAGCAGCGTAGGTAAGGGCGGGAATTCACCCCTCCACTTT
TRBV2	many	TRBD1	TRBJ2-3	CASTGDRGHEYF	TGTGCCAGCACCGGGGACAGGGGGCACGAGTATTTT
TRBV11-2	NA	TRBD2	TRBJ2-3	CASSVSGRAAVDTQYF	TGTGCCAGCAGCGTTAGCGGGAGGGCTGCGGTAGATACGCAGTATTTT
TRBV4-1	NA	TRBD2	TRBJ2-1	CASSQDRTSWDEQFF	TGCGCCAGCAGCCAAGATCGGACTAGTTGGGATGAGCAGTTCTTC
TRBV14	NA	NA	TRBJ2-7	CASSRDIYEQYF	TGTGCCAGCAGTCGGGACATCTACGAGCAGTACTTC
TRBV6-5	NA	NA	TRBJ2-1	CASSYGASSYNEQFF	TGTGCCAGCAGTTACGGGGCGAGCTCCTACAATGAGCAGTTCTTC
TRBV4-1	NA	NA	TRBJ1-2	CASSQEIRPLRYTF	TGCGCCAGCAGCCAAGAGATTAGACCGCTACGGTACACCTTC
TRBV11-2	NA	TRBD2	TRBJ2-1	CASSARLARGPYNEQFF	TGTGCCAGCAGCGCCCGACTAGCGAGGGGTCCTTACAATGAGCAGTTCTTC
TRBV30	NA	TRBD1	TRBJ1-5	CAWSVQGGQPQHF	TGTGCCTGGAGTGTACAGGGGGGTCAGCCCCAGCATTTT
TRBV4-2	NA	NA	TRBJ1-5	CASSQEDQPQHF	TGTGCCAGCAGCCAAGAAGATCAGCCCCAGCATTTT
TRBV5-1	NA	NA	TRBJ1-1	CASSSGDSRTEAFF	TGCGCCAGCAGCTCCGGGGACTCAAGGACTGAAGCTTTCTTT
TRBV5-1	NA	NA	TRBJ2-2	CASSSTSNTGELFF	TGCGCCAGCAGCTCGACCTCGAACACCGGGGAGCTGTTTTTT
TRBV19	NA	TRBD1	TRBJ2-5	CASSKGQAQETQYF	TGTGCCAGTAGTAAGGGACAGGCCCAAGAGACCCAGTACTTC
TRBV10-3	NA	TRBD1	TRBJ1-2	CAISPGTEYGYTF	TGTGCCATCAGCCCCGGGACAGAATATGGCTACACCTTC